This T cell receptor beta chain came from a study of blood T cell repertoires in COVID-19. Study-level information: Spain, Italy and the United States supplied samples that represented acute and convalescent COVID-19. T cells, B-cell-depleted T cells, or PBMCs provided the cDNA or gDNA that served as material.

Data came from immunoSEQ multiplex PCR; TCRdb stores just in-frame clones and leaves some out. The sample shows around 270,000 clones, around 87% of them seen only once. Only one count was recorded for this clone. In germline, CDR1 is KGHDR, CDR2 SFDVKD. V lost 4 bases to trimming and J lost 9 bases, with 18 bases between them. There are 15 residues in the CDR3. This TCR was recovered from a woman aged 45-65 years with acute or convalescent COVID-19. The chain employs TRBV24-1 and TRBJ2-1, with a possible D match to TRBD2 (5 bases). The sequencing input was peripheral blood. CDR3 amino acids: CATSDPTGRSAEQFF. Here the CDR3 DNA reads TGTGCCACCAGTGACCCTACCGGACGTAGCGCTGAGCAGTTCTTC.